The sequence of this T cell receptor beta chain was determined in a study of shared T cell receptors in the human thymus (dated by TCRdb to the early 2020s). Turning to the overall study: The study examined how the human thymus generates shared, self-reactive T-cell receptor alpha chains.

Libraries were made using the immunoSEQ multiplex PCR assay. The table was pulled from immuneACCESS by TCRdb, which kept in-frame rearrangements only. Such tables lose some clones; where checked, under half of the loss comes from unresolved V genes, and the rest has no known cause. In this sample the table shows over 450,000 clones, about 80% of which occur a single time. The ten biggest clones cover about 0.012% of the sample. Its CDR3 holds 13 amino acids, cysteine through phenylalanine. CDR3 DNA only is kept here, 39 bases in frame from base 1. The germline V gene encodes CDR1 KGHSH and CDR2 LQKENI. On this clone: Its antigen is not yet known. At one of its ends the junction is not consistent with the germline gene, which may arise from a read error.

These same records also appear under a second study, on human thymus T cells. The second study reports: The donors were immunologically healthy infants in Finland who had open corrective cardiac surgery for congenital heart defects. Thymus tissue was obtained as surgical resects removed during corrective cardiac surgery. Usage of V and J gene segments appeared to be biased in both the thymic and the peripheral blood repertoires. According to the related research, thymic TCR repertoires were highly overlapping among unrelated individuals. The study used under ten infant thymus samples plus four related peripheral blood samples to characterize TCR alpha and beta repertoires. Donor ages ranging from about 7 to 244 days were recorded, and over 5 male and two female infants were included in the cohort. Thymocytes were freed from the tissue by mechanical means and kept at -70 degrees C as pellets of 10-30 million cells. A QIAsymphony instrument was used to extract genomic DNA from frozen cell pellets. Using the immunoSEQ multiplex PCR assay, the TCRB and TCRAD loci were amplified from a standardized quantity of quality-controlled genomic DNA. The amplicons covered the V(D)J region and were long enough to include the CDR3 and to identify the V and J genes. The commercial immunoSEQ service was used to sequence amplicons on an Illumina platform. Primer bias and sequencing errors were corrected as previously described, and TCRAD and TCRB were defined on the basis of the IMGT database. immunoSEQ Analyzer 3.0 and VDJTools were used for repertoire analysis, which covered basic statistics, V/J segment usage, diversity estimates, rarefaction and pairwise overlap. Chao1, ChaoE, Efron-Thisted, Shannon and inverse Simpson indices were used to estimate diversity, which was also estimated on datasets down-sampled to the smallest sample. Repertoire overlap was determined by strict matching of CDR3 nucleotide sequence, V gene and J gene, and Jaccard-based multidimensional scaling clustering was applied. On average, thymus samples gave about 810,000 unique TCRB clonotypes, whereas blood samples gave roughly 84,000.

The chain uses TRBV18 and TRBJ2-7; the best D guess is TRBD1, with 6 bases matching. This clonotype was obtained from a boy less than two years old with a congenital heart defect. Donor details come from another sample of the same person, matched by shared clones. Source material: thymocytes. The CDR3 region has the sequence CASSPEYIQGFTF. The DNA sequence is TGTGCCAGCTCACCTGAATACATACAGGGATTTACTTTC. Reference TRBV18 and TRBJ2-7 proteins supply the regions before and after the CDR3; the full variable domain is: NAGVMQNPRHLVRRRGQEARLRCSPMKGHSHVYWYRQLPEEGLKFMVYLQKENIIDESGMPKERFSAEFPKEGPSILRIQQVVRGDSAAYFCASSPEYIQGFTFGPGTRLTVT.